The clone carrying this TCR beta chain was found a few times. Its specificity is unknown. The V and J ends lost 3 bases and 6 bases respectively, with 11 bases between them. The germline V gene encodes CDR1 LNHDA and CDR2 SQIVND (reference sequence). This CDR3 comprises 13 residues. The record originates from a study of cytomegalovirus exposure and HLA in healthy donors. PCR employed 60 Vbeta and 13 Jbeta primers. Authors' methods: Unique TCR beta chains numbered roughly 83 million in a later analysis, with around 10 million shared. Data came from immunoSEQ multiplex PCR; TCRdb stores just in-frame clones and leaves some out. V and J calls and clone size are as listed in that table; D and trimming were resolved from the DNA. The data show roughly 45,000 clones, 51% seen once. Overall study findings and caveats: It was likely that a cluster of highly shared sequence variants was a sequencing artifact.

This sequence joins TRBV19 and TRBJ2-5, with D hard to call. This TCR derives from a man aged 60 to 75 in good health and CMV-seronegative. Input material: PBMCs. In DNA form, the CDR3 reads TGTGCCAGTAGTATCAGCGCGACGCAGACCCAGTACTTC. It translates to CASSISATQTQYF.